This paragraph reports one T cell receptor (beta chain). The antigen remains unidentified. Each donor was nominally healthy when sampled (though unrecorded immune exposures were likely). This specimen comes from a study of cytomegalovirus exposure and HLA in healthy donors. Study findings and constraints: Most TCR sequences proved rare, with some public TCRs found in many donors. Within the data, a cluster of highly shared sequence variants was likely a sequencing artifact. Later analysis placed DRB1 highest and HLA-C lowest in TCR association rates, which differed by HLA locus.

CDR1 SGHNT and CDR2 YYREEE come from the germline V gene (reference sequence). This CDR3 is built from 14 residues. The J segment lost 6 bases and the V segment lost 3 bases, leaving 5 bases of the junction unmatched. In the PCR, 60 Vbeta and 13 Jbeta primers were used. Produced via immunoSEQ multiplex PCR; TCRdb's table is partial and in-frame only. Its table records about 72,000 clones. This TCR came from a woman in her thirties or forties in good health and CMV-seropositive. This chain joins TRBV5-4 and TRBJ2-3; 9 bases align to TRBD1. Sequencing was carried out using PBMCs. DNA of the CDR3: TGTGCCAGCAGCTCACAGGGGGCGCTGGATACGCAGTATTTT. As protein: CASSSQGALDTQYF.